The rows below give T cell receptor beta chains drawn from one sample of a study of cytomegalovirus exposure and HLA in healthy donors. The table came from immunoSEQ multiplex PCR; TCRdb's copy has only in-frame clones and leaves some out. The table shows some 160,000 clones, with over 70% occurring only once. The sample was PBMCs. These receptors were taken from a young woman in good health and CMV-seronegative. The CDR3 runs from the conserved cysteine through the conserved F or W. Each record gives: D gene, CDR3 length, V gene, J gene, CDR3 DNA, CDR3 protein. D genes are given only for firm matches.

D: TRBD1
length: 14
V: TRBV6-4
J: TRBJ1-2
DNA: TGTGCCAGCAGTGACGGGACAGGGGGCTTTGGCTACACCTTC
CDR3: CASSDGTGGFGYTF

D: .
length: 16
V: TRBV5-1
J: TRBJ2-3
DNA: TGCGCCAGCAGCTTGGGTCAGGGGCTCGAATCAGATACGCAGTATTTT
CDR3: CASSLGQGLESDTQYF

D: TRBD1
length: 14
V: TRBV6-1
J: TRBJ1-5
DNA: TGTGCCAGCACCTGGACAGGGCTCGGTCAGCCCCAGCATTTT
CDR3: CASTWTGLGQPQHF

D: .
length: 13
V: TRBV6-5
J: TRBJ1-1
DNA: TGTGCCAGCAGTTACCGGGAAATAACTGAAGCTTTCTTT
CDR3: CASSYREITEAFF

D: TRBD1
length: 14
V: TRBV15
J: TRBJ2-7
DNA: TGTGCCACCAGCAGAGATCTACGGGACAGTAAGCAGTACTTC
CDR3: CATSRDLRDSKQYF

D: TRBD1
length: 13
V: TRBV29-1
J: TRBJ1-2
DNA: TGCAGCGTTGTATCGGACAGGGCCCATGGCTACACCTTC
CDR3: CSVVSDRAHGYTF

D: .
length: 15
V: TRBV27
J: TRBJ2-7
DNA: TGTGCCAGCAGTTTAATGGGGGCAGGGGCATACGAGCAGTACTTC
CDR3: CASSLMGAGAYEQYF

D: TRBD2
length: 12
V: TRBV5-4
J: TRBJ2-3
DNA: TGTGCCAGCAGTCACAGCGGGGTTGCGCAGTATTTT
CDR3: CASSHSGVAQYF

D: TRBD2
length: 15
V: TRBV7-2
J: TRBJ2-3
DNA: TGTGCCAGCAGCCCCACTAGCGGGGGGGGAGATACGCAGTATTTT
CDR3: CASSPTSGGGDTQYF

D: .
length: 15
V: TRBV6-1
J: TRBJ1-4
DNA: TGTGCCAGCAGGGGCGGGGTGAGCTCGGATGAAAAACTGTTTTTT
CDR3: CASRGGVSSDEKLFF

D: TRBD2
length: 16
V: TRBV9
J: TRBJ2-1
DNA: TGTGCCAGCAGCGTATGGTCTAGCGGGGGTTACAATGAGCAGTTCTTC
CDR3: CASSVWSSGGYNEQFF

D: .
length: 16
V: TRBV5-6
J: TRBJ2-6
DNA: TGTGCCAGCAGCCTCGGGACTTACTCTGGGGCCAACGTCCTGACTTTC
CDR3: CASSLGTYSGANVLTF

D: TRBD2
length: 15
V: TRBV6-1
J: TRBJ2-7
DNA: TGTGCCAGCGAAACCCTTACTAGCGGGGGTTACGAGCAGTACTTC
CDR3: CASETLTSGGYEQYF

D: .
length: 14
V: TRBV6-6
J: TRBJ1-1
DNA: TGTGCCAGCACCAAAACAGGGTCGGCCACTGAAGCTTTCTTT
CDR3: CASTKTGSATEAFF